This T cell receptor beta chain emerged from a study of cytomegalovirus exposure and HLA in healthy donors. Germline V lookup: CDR1 MNHEY, CDR2 SMNVEV (reference sequence). The V end was cut by 5 bases, the J end by 2 bases, with 13 bases between. The CDR3 runs 14 residues. In the PCR, 60 Vbeta and 13 Jbeta primers were used. Profiling relied on immunoSEQ multiplex PCR, and the TCRdb table lists in-frame clones only, not all of them. This sample has about 98,000 clones, with more than 60% found just once. Notes on the study in general: Later work showed greater clonal expansion in HLA-associated TCR beta chains than in equally common others. Overall, roughly 150 TCR beta chains were annotated as cytomegalovirus-associated.

Notes on this clone: The antigen is unknown.

This clonotype was obtained from a man aged 18 to 30 in good health and CMV-seropositive. This chain uses TRBV27 with TRBJ2-7; maybe TRBD1 (5 bases). Sequenced sample: PBMCs. The CDR3 protein is CASSPSTVPYEQYF. CDR3 nucleotide sequence: TGTGCCAGCAGTCCCTCGACAGTCCCCTACGAGCAGTACTTC.